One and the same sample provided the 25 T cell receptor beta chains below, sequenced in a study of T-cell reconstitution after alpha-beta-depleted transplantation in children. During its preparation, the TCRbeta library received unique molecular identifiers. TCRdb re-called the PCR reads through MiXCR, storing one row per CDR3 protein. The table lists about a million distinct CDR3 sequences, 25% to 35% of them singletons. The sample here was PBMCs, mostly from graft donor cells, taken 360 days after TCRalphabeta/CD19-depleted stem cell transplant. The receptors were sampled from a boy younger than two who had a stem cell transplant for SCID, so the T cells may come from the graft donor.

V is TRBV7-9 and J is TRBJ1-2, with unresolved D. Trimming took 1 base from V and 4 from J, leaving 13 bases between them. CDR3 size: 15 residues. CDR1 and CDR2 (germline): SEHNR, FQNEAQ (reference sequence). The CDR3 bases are TGTGCCAGCAGCTTAGTGGCAGGATCCTCCTATGGCTACACCTTC. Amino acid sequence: CASSLVAGSSYGYTF.

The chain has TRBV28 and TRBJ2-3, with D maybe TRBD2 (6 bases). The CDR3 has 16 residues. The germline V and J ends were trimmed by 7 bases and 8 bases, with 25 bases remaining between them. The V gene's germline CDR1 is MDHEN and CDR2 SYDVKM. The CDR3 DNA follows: TGTGCCAGCACACGGTGGGGGGAAGTTGGCTCAGGTACGCAGTATTTT. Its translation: CASTRWGEVGSGTQYF.

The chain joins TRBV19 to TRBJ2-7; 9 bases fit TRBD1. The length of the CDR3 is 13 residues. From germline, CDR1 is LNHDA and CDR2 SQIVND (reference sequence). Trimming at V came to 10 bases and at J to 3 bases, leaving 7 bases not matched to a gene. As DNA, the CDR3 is TGTGCCACTGGAAAGGGACAGGGCTACGAGCAGTACTTC. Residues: CATGKGQGYEQYF. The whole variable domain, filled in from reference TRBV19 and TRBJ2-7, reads DGGITQSPKYLFRKEGQNVTLSCEQNLNHDAMYWYRQDPGQGLRLIYYSQIVNDFQKGDIAEGYSVSREKKESFPLTVTSAQKNPTAFYLCATGKGQGYEQYFGPGTRLTVT.

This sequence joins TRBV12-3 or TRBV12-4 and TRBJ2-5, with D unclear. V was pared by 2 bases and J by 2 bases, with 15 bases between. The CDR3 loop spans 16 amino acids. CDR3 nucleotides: TGTGCCAGCAGTTTACTTTCCACGCACTTTCAAGAGACCCAGTACTTC. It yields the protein CASSLLSTHFQETQYF.

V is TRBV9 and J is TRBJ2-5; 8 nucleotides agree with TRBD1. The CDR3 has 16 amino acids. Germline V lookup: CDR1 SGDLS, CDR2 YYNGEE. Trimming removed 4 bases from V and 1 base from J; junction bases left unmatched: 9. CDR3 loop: CASSTGQDKIQETQYF. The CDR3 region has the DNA TGTGCCAGCAGCACGGGACAGGACAAGATCCAAGAGACCCAGTACTTC.

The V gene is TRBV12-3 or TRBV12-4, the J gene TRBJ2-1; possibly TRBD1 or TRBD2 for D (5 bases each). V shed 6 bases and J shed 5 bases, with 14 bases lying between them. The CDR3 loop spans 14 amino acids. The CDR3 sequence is CASSSRDHHNEQFF. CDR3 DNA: TGTGCCAGCAGCTCTCGGGACCACCACAATGAGCAGTTCTTC.

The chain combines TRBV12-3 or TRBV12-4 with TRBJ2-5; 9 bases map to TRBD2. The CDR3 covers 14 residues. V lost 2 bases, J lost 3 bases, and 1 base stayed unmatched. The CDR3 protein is CASSLRTSEETQYF. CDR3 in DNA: TGTGCCAGCAGTTTACGGACTAGCGAAGAGACCCAGTACTTC.

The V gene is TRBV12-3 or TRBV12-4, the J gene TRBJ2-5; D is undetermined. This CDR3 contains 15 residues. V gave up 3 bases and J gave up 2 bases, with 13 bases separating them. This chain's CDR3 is CASSFGLGIQETQYF. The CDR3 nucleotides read TGTGCCAGCAGTTTTGGGCTTGGCATTCAAGAGACCCAGTACTTC.

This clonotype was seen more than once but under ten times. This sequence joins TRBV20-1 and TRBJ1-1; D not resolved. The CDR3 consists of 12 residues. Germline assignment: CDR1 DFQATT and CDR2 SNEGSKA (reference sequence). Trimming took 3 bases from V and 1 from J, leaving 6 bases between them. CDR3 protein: CSARTTNTEAFF. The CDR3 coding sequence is TGCAGTGCTAGGACAACGAACACTGAAGCTTTCTTT.

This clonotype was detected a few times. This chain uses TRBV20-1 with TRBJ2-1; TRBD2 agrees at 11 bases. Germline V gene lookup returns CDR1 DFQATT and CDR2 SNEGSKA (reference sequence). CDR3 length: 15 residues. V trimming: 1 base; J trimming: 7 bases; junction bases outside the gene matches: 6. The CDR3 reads CSARGLAGFPNEQFF. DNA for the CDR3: TGCAGTGCTAGAGGACTAGCGGGGTTCCCGAATGAGCAGTTCTTC.

The CDR3: CATSRSRETQYF. The DNA of the CDR3 is TGTGCCACCAGCAGGAGCAGGGAGACCCAGTACTTC. The chain recombines TRBV15 with TRBJ2-5; D gene uncertain. The V gene lost 3 bases and the J gene lost 5 bases, with 7 bases spanning the gap. Germline values: CDR1 LNHNV, CDR2 YYDKDF (reference sequence). This CDR3 comprises 12 residues.

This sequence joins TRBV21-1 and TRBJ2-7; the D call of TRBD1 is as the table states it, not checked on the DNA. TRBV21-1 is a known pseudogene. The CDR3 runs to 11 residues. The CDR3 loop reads CASPKGREQYF. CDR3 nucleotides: TGTGCCAGCCCCAAGGGGCGCGAGCAGTACTTC.

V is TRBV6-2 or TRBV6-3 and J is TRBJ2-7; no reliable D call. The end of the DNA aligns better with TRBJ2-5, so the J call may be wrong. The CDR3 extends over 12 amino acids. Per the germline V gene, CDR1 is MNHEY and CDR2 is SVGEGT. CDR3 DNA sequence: TGTGCCAGCAGAGATTCACCGGGGACCCAGTACTTC. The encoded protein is CASRDSPGTQYF.

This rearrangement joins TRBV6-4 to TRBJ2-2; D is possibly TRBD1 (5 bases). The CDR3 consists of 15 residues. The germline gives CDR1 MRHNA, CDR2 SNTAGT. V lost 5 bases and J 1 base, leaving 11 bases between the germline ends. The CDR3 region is CASSPRTLNTGELFF. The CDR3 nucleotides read TGTGCCAGCAGTCCCCGGACACTGAACACCGGGGAGCTGTTTTTT.

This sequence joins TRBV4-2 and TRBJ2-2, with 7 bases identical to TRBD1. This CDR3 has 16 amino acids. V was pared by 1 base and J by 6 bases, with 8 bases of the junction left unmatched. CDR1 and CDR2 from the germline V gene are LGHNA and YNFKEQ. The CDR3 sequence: CASSQGQGDYPGELFF. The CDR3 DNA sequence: TGTGCCAGCAGCCAAGGACAGGGAGATTATCCCGGGGAGCTGTTTTTT.

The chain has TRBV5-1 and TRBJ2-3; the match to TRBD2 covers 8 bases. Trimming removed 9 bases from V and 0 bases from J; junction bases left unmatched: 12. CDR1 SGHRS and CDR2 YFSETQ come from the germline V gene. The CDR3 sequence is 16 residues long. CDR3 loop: CATSVDSGVSTDTQYF. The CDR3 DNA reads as TGCGCCACCTCCGTTGATAGCGGGGTGAGCACAGATACGCAGTATTTT.

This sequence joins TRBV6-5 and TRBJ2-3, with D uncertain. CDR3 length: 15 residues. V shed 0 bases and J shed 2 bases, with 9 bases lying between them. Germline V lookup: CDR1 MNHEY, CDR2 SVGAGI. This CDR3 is CASSYSLLYTDTQYF. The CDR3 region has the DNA TGTGCCAGCAGTTACTCCCTACTCTACACAGATACGCAGTATTTT.

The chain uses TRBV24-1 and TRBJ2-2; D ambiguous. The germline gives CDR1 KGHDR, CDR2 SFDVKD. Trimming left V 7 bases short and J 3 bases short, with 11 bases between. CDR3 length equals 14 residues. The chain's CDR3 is CATRAAGDTGELFF. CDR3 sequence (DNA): TGTGCCACCAGGGCGGCTGGGGACACCGGGGAGCTGTTTTTT.

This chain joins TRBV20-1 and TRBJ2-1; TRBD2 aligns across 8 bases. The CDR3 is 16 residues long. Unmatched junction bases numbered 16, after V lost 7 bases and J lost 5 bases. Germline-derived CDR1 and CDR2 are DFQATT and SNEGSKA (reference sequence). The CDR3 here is CSVSRRRRGVHNEQFF. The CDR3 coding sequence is TGCAGTGTTTCCCGAAGGCGGCGGGGGGTGCACAATGAGCAGTTCTTC.

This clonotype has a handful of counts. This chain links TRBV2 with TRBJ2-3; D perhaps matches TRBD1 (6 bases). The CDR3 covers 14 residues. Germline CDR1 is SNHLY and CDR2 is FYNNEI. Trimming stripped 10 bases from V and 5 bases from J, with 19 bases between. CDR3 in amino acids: CAITGTPRGDTQYF. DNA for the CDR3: TGTGCCATCACCGGGACACCCCGGGGAGATACGCAGTATTTT. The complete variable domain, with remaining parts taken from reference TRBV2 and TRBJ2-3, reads EPEVTQTPSHQVTQMGQEVILRCVPISNHLYFYWYRQILGQKVEFLVSFYNNEISEKSEIFDDQFSVERPDGSNFTLKIRSTKLEDSAMYFCAITGTPRGDTQYFGPGTRLTVL.

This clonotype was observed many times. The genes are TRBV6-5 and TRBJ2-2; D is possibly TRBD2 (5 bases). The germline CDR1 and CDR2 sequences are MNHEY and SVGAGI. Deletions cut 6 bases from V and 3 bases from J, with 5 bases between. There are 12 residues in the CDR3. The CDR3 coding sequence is TGTGCCAGCAGGCGGGACACCGGGGAGCTGTTTTTT. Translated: CASRRDTGELFF.

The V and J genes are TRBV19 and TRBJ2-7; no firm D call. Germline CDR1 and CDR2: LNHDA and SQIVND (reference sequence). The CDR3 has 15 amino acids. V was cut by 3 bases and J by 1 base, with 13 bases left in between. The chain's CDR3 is CASSISRTVSYEQYF. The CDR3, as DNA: TGTGCCAGTAGTATCTCCCGGACGGTTTCCTACGAGCAGTACTTC.

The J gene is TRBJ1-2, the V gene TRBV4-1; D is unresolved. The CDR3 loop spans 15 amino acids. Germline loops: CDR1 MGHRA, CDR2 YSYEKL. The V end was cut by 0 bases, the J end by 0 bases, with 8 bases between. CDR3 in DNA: TGCGCCAGCAGCCAAGAGGAACATTCTAACTATGGCTACACCTTC. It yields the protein CASSQEEHSNYGYTF.

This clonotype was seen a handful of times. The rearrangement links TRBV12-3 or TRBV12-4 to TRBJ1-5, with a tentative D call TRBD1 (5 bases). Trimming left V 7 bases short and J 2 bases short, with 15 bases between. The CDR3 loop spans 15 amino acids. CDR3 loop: CASNPGGLGNQPQHF. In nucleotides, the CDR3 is TGTGCCAGCAACCCGGGGGGTCTCGGCAATCAGCCCCAGCATTTT.

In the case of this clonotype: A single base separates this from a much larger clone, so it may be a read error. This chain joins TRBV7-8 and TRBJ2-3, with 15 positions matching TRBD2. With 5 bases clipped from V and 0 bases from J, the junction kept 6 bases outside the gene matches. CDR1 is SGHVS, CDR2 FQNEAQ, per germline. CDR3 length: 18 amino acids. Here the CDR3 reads CASSRGLAGGLSTDTQYF. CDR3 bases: TGTGCCAGCAGCCGAGGACTAGCGGGGGGGCTTAGCACAGATACGCAGTATTTT. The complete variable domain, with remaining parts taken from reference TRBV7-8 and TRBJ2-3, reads GAGVSQSPRYKVAKRGQDVALRCDPISGHVSLFWYQQALGQGPEFLTYFQNEAQLDKSGLPSDRFFAERPEGSVSTLKIQRTQQEDSAVYLCASSRGLAGGLSTDTQYFGPGTRLTVL.